Below, one TCR beta chain is given with its context. This record comes from a study of cytomegalovirus exposure and HLA in healthy donors. This CDR3 contains 14 residues. Germline V gives CDR1 MNHEY, CDR2 SMNVEV (reference sequence). V lost 5 bases and J lost 0, with 5 bases in between. Donors likely had unrecorded immune exposures despite being nominally healthy when sampled. PCR employed 60 Vbeta and 13 Jbeta primers. Here immunoSEQ multiplex PCR was the method, and the copy in TCRdb shows in-frame clones only, minus some. The sample records about 95,000 clones, over 60% being singletons. The clonotype was recovered from a man aged 30-40 years in good health and CMV-seropositive. Sequencing was done on a sample of PBMCs. The genes are TRBV27 and TRBJ2-6; D might be TRBD2 (5 bases). CDR3 in amino acids: CASSGSSGANVLTF. In DNA form, the CDR3 reads TGTGCCAGCAGTGGGAGCTCTGGGGCCAACGTCCTGACTTTC. Together with reference TRBV27 and TRBJ2-6, the CDR3 gives the full variable domain: EAQVTQNPRYLITVTGKKLTVTCSQNMNHEYMSWYRQDPGLGLRQIYYSMNVEVTDKGDVPEGYKVSRKEKRNFPLILESPSPNQTSLYFCASSGSSGANVLTFGAGSRLTVL.